The following is a TCR beta chain sequence with its context. What it binds is not known. This sample was included in a study of T cells expressing NK-cell markers. About the research overall: All TCR beta repertoires analysed originated from sorted CD3+CD56+NKG2C+, CD3+CD56+NKG2C- and CD3+CD56-NKG2C+ T cells.

TCRdb processed the 5' RACE reads again and assigns one entry to each CDR3 protein, with no DNA. This specimen shows approximately 380,000 distinct CDR3 sequences; the ten leading clones hold under 6.5%. Study findings and constraints: Dominant NKG2C+ clonotypes accounted for roughly 1.0-8% of CD8+ T cells in more than five donors.

This clonotype was sampled from a man aged 18 to 69 in good health. Sample: blood T cells: a sorted CD56 or NKG2C T cell subset, CD4+ or CD8+ T cells, or bulk PBMC T cells (not recorded which).

CDR3 sequence reads: CATAGKYQATDTQYF. The chain has TRBV10-3 and TRBJ2-3; TCRdb lists TRBD2, though no DNA is available to test this call. In germline, CDR1 is ENHRY, CDR2 SYGVKD. This CDR3 is built from 15 residues.